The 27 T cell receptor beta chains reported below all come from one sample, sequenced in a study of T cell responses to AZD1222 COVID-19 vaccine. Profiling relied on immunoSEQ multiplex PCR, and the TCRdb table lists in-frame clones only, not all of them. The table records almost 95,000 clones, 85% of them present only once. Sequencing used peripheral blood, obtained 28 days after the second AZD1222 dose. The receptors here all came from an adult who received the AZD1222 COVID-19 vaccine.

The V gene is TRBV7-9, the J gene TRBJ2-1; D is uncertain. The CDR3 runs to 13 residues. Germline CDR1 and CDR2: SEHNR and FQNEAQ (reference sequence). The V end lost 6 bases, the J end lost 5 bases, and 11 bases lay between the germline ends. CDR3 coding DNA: TGTGCCAGCAGGTCCACAGAAGACAATGAGCAGTTCTTC. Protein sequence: CASRSTEDNEQFF.

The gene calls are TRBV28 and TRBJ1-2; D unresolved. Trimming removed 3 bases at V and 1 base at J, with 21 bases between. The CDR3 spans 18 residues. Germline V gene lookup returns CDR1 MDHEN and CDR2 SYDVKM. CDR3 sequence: CASSFGSAAVYLNYGYTF. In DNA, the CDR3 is TGTGCCAGCAGTTTCGGGTCGGCCGCGGTTTACCTTAACTATGGCTACACCTTC.

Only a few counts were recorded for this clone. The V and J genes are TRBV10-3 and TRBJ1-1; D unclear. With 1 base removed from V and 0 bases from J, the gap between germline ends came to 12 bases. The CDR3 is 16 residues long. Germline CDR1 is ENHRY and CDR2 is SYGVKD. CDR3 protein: CAISEFGERMNTEAFF. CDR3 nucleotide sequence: TGTGCCATCAGTGAGTTTGGAGAGCGGATGAACACTGAAGCTTTCTTT.

The CDR3 loop reads CASGDQPQHF. In DNA form, the CDR3 reads TGTGCCAGCGGGGATCAGCCCCAGCATTTT. The rearrangement joins TRBV27 to TRBJ1-5; D is ambiguous. The CDR3 extends over 10 amino acids. The germline V gene encodes CDR1 MNHEY and CDR2 SMNVEV (reference sequence). V was cut by 8 bases and J by 5 bases, with 4 bases left in between.

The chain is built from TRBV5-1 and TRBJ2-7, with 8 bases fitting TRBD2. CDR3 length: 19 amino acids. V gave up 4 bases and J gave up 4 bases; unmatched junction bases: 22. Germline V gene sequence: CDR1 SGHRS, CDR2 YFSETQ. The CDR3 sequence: CASSLQMTNSGVPPYEQYF. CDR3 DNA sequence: TGCGCCAGCAGCCTACAAATGACCAATAGCGGGGTCCCACCGTACGAGCAGTACTTC. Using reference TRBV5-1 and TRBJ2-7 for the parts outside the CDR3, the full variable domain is KAGVTQTPRYLIKTRGQQVTLSCSPISGHRSVSWYQQTPGQGLQFLFEYFSETQRNKGNFPGRFSGRQFSNSRSEMNVSTLELGDSALYLCASSLQMTNSGVPPYEQYFGPGTRLTVT.

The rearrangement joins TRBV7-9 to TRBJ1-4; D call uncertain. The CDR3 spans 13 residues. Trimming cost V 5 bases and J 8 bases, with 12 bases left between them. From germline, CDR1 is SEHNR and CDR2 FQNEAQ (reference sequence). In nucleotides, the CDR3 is TGTGCCAGCAGCCTGTCGGGGTCGGAAAAACTGTTTTTT. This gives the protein CASSLSGSEKLFF.

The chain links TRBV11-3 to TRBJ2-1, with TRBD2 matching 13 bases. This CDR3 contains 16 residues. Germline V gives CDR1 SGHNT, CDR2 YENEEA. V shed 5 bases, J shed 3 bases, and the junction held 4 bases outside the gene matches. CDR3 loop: CASSGGTSGVYNEQFF. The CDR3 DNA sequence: TGTGCCAGCAGCGGGGGGACTAGCGGGGTCTACAATGAGCAGTTCTTC.

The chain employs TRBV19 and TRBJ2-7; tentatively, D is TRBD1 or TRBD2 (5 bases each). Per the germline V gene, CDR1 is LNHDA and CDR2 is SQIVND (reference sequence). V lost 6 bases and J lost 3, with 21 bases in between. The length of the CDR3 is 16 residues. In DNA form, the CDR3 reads TGTGCCAGTAGCAAGTTCGGGGCATCAGTTGACTACGAGCAGTACTTC. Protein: CASSKFGASVDYEQYF. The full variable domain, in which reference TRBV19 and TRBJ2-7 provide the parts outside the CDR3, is DGGITQSPKYLFRKEGQNVTLSCEQNLNHDAMYWYRQDPGQGLRLIYYSQIVNDFQKGDIAEGYSVSREKKESFPLTVTSAQKNPTAFYLCASSKFGASVDYEQYFGPGTRLTVT.

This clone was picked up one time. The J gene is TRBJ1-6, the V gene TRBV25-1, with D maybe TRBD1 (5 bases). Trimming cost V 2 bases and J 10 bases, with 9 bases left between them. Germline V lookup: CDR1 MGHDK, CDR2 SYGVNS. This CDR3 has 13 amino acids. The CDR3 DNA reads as TGTGCCAGCAGTGAAACAGGACGGTCACCCCTCCACTTT. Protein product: CASSETGRSPLHF.

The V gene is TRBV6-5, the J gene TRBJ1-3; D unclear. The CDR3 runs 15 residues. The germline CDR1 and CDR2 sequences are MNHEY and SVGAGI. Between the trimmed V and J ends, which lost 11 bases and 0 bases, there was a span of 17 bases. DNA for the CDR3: TGTGCCTCGACGGGCCTGTCAAACTCTGGAAACACCATATATTTT. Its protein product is CASTGLSNSGNTIYF.

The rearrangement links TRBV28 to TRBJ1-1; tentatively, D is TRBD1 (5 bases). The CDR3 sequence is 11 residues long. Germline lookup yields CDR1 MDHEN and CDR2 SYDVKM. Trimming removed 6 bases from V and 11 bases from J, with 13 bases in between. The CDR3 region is CASSQGFQAFF. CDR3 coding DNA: TGTGCCAGCAGCCAGGGATTTCAGGCTTTCTTT.

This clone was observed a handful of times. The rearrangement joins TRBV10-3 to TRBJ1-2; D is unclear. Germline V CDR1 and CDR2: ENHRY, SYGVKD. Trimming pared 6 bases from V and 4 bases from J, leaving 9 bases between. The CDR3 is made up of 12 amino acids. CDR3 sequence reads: CAIRPSGYGYTF. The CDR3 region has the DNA TGTGCCATCAGACCTTCAGGCTATGGCTACACCTTC.

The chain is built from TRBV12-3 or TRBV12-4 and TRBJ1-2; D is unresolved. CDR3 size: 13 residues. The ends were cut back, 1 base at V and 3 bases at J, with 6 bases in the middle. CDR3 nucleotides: TGTGCCAGCAGTTTAGGGCAGCACTATGGCTACACCTTC. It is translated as CASSLGQHYGYTF.

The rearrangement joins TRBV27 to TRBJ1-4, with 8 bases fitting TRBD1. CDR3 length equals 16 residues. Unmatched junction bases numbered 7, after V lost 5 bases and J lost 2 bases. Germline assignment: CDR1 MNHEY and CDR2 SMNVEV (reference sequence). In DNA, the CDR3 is TGTGCCAGCAGTCCCACTCGGGACAGGACTAATGAAAAACTGTTTTTT. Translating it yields CASSPTRDRTNEKLFF.

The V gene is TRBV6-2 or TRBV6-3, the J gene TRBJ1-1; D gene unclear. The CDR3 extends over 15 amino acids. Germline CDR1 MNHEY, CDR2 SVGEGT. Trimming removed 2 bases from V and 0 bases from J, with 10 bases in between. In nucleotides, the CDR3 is TGTGCCAGCAGTTACCGGGTCCCGATGAACACTGAAGCTTTCTTT. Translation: CASSYRVPMNTEAFF.

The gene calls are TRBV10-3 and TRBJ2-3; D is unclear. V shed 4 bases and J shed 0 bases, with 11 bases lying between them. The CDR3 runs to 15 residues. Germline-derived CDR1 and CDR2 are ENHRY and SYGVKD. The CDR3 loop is CAISVVPSSTDTQYF. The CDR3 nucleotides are TGTGCCATCAGTGTAGTTCCGAGTAGCACAGATACGCAGTATTTT.

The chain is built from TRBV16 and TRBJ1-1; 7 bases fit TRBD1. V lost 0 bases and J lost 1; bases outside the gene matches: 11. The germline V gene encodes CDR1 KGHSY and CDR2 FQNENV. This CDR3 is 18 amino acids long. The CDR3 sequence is CASSQSGGGWDANTEAFF. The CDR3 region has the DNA TGTGCCAGCAGCCAATCGGGAGGGGGCTGGGACGCGAACACTGAAGCTTTCTTT.

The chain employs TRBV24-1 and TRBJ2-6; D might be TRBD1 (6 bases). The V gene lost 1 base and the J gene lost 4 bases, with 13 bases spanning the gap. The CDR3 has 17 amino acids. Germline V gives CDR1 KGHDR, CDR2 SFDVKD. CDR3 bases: TGTGCCACCAGTGATTTTTACAGGGTATTGGGGGCCAACGTCCTGACTTTC. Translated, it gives CATSDFYRVLGANVLTF.

The DNA of the CDR3 is TGTGCCAGCAGCCAAGAGGGACAGTACAATGAGCAGTTCTTC. It specifies CASSQEGQYNEQFF. The genes are TRBV3-1 (or the pseudogene TRBV3-2) and TRBJ2-1, with 7 nucleotides matching TRBD1. Germline V lookup: CDR1 LGHDT, CDR2 YNNKEL (reference sequence). V trimming: 0 bases; J trimming: 4 bases; junction bases outside the gene matches: 0. The CDR3 has 14 amino acids.

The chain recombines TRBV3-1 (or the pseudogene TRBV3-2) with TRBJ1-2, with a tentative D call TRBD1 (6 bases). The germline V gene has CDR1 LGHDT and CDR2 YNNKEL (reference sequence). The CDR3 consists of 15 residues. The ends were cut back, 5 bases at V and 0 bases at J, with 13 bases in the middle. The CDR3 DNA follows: TGTGCCAGCAGCAACCAGGACAGAGCTAACTATGGCTACACCTTC. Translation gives CASSNQDRANYGYTF.

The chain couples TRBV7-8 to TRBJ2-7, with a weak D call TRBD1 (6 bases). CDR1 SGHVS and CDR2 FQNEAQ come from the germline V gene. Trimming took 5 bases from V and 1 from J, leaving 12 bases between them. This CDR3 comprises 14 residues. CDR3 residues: CASSVGAVSYEQYF. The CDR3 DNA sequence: TGTGCCAGCAGCGTGGGGGCGGTTTCCTACGAGCAGTACTTC.

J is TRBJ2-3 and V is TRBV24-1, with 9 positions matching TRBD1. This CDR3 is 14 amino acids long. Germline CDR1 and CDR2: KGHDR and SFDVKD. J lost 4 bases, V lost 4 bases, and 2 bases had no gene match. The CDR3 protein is CATSETGGADTQYF. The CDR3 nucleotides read TGTGCCACCAGTGAAACAGGGGGCGCAGATACGCAGTATTTT.

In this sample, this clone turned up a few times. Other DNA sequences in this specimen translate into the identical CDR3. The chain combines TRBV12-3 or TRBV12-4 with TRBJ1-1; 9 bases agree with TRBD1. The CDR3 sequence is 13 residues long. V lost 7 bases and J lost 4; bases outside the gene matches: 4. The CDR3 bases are TGTGCCAGCATTACGACAGGGGGCACTGAAGCTTTCTTT. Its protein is CASITTGGTEAFF.

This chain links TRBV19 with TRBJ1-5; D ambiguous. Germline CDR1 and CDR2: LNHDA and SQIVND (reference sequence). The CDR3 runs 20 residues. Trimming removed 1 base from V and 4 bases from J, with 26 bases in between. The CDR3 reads CASSIGHPQNLVPPNQPQHF. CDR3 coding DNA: TGTGCCAGTAGTATAGGGCACCCCCAAAACCTGGTCCCGCCGAATCAGCCCCAGCATTTT.

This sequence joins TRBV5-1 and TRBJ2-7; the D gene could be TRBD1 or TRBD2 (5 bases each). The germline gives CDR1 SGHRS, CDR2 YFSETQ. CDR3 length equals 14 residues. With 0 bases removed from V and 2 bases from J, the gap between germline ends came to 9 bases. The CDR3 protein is CASSLDRTAYEQYF. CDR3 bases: TGCGCCAGCAGCTTGGACAGGACTGCCTACGAGCAGTACTTC.

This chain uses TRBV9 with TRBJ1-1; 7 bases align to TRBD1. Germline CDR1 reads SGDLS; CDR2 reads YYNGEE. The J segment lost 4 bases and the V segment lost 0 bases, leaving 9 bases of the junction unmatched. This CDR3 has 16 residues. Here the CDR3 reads CASSVEPTGRITEAFF. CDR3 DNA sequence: TGTGCCAGCAGCGTAGAGCCGACAGGGAGGATCACTGAAGCTTTCTTT.

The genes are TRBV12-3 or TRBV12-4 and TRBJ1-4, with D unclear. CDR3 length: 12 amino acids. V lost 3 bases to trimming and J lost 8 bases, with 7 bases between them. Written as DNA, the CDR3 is TGTGCCAGCAGTTTTGATTTGGAAAAACTGTTTTTT. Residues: CASSFDLEKLFF.